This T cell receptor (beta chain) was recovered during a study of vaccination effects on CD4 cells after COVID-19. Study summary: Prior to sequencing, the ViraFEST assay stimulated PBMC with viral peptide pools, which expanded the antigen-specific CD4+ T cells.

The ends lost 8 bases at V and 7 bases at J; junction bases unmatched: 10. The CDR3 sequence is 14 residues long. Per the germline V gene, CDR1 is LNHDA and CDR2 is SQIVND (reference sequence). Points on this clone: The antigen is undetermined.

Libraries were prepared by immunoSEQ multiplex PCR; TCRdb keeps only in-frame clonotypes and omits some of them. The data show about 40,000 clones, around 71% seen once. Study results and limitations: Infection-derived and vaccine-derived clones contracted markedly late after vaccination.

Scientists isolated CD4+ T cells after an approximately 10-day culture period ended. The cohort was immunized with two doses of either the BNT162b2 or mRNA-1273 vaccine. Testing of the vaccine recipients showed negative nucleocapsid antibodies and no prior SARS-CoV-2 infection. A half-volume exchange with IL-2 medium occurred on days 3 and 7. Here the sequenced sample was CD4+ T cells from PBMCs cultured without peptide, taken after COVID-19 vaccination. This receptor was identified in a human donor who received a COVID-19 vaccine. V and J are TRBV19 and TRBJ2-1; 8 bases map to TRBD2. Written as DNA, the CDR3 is TGTGCCAGTGGACTCACCGGGGGGGGGAATGAGCAGTTCTTC. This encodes CASGLTGGGNEQFF.